Included here is one TCR beta chain sequence, with context. The assay was immunoSEQ multiplex PCR, and TCRdb's table has in-frame clones only and misses some. The top ten clones hold over 0.12% of a sample with a few million clones, more than 90% of them seen once. The sample originates from a study of shared clonotypes between healthy human individuals. Germline V gene lookup returns CDR1 GTSNPN and CDR2 SVGIG (reference sequence). V was clipped by 4 bases and J by 3 bases, with 7 bases between them. The CDR3 length is 12 residues. Free of recent acute infections or vaccinations, the donors were healthy HIV-negative adults. Into CD45RA+ naive and CD45RA-negative memory subsets, the CD4+ cells were split.

V usage is TRBV30 and J usage is TRBJ2-1; D is undetermined. The sample comprised naive CD4+ T cells sorted from blood. Subset: CD45RA+ positively selected. This sequence was found in a man aged 18 to 35 in good health. CDR3 region: CAWMGFYNEQFF. CDR3 sequence (DNA): TGTGCCTGGATGGGGTTCTACAATGAGCAGTTCTTC.